These T cell receptor beta chains were read from a single sample in a study of early T cells in non-severe SARS-CoV-2 infection. TCRdb redid the calling of the 5' RACE reads with MiXCR, one entry per CDR3 protein. The sample holds under 60,000 distinct CDR3 sequences; 7.5% to 9% are singletons and the top ten take approximately 4%. This specimen was whole blood, taken at baseline. Receptors originate from an adult who was a healthcare worker with PCR-confirmed SARS-CoV-2 infection or an uninfected control (not recorded which). Each CDR3 is given with its conserved first and last residue. D genes are given only for firm matches. The size entry is marked missing in some rows and otherwise reads once, few, many or a size class.

cdr3_aa cdr3_nt v_call d_call clone_size j_call
CAWRLAGGSDTQYF TGTGCCTGGAGACTAGCGGGGGGGTCAGATACGCAGTATTTT TRBV30 TRBD2 few TRBJ2-3
CSARTGAGDEQYF TGCAGTGCTAGAACCGGAGCGGGGGACGAGCAGTACTTC TRBV20-1 TRBD2 few TRBJ2-7
CASSATGGAGANVLTF TGTGCCAGCAGCGCGACAGGGGGCGCGGGGGCCAACGTCCTGACTTTC TRBV7-3 TRBD1 few TRBJ2-6
CASVENSGNTIYF TGTGCCAGCGTAGAGAACTCTGGAAACACCATATATTTT TRBV7-9 NA NA TRBJ1-3
CASSLGTKAYEQYF TGTGCCAGCAGTTTAGGCACGAAAGCATACGAGCAGTACTTC TRBV12-3/TRBV12-4 NA many TRBJ2-7
CASSYKGLGGTEAFF TGTGCCAGCAGCTACAAGGGTCTTGGGGGCACTGAAGCTTTCTTT TRBV11-3 NA NA TRBJ1-1
CASSLGVSGRAETQYF TGTGCCAGCAGCTTAGGAGTTAGCGGGAGGGCAGAGACCCAGTACTTC TRBV7-6 TRBD2 few TRBJ2-5
CASSVGLQETQYF TGTGCCAGCAGCGTAGGACTCCAAGAGACCCAGTACTTC TRBV9 NA many TRBJ2-5
CASSFRGTGNTEAFF TGTGCCAGCTCATTCCGAGGGACAGGGAACACTGAAGCTTTCTTT TRBV18 TRBD1 many TRBJ1-1
CASSPGTANEAFF TGTGCCAGCTCACCTGGGACAGCAAATGAAGCTTTCTTT TRBV18 TRBD1 NA TRBJ1-1
CSARGTGDYGYTF TGCAGTGCTAGGGGGACAGGGGACTATGGCTACACCTTC TRBV20-1 TRBD1 NA TRBJ1-2
CSVDPGTSSYEQYF TGCAGCGTTGATCCCGGGACCTCTTCCTACGAGCAGTACTTC TRBV29-1 NA many TRBJ2-7
CASSPQLPSSIAKNIQYF TGTGCCAGCTCACCTCAACTGCCTTCCTCAATAGCCAAAAACATTCAGTACTTC TRBV18 NA NA TRBJ2-4
CASRRDRGSDTQYF TGTGCCAGCAGAAGAGACAGGGGGTCAGATACGCAGTATTTT TRBV6-1 TRBD1 few TRBJ2-3
CASSSGSRLNTEAFF TGTGCCAGCAGCTCGGGAAGCCGCCTAAACACTGAAGCTTTCTTT TRBV7-2 NA NA TRBJ1-1
CASWSTGLAAGDTQYF TGTGCCAGCTGGTCAACGGGACTAGCGGCCGGAGATACGCAGTATTTT TRBV12-3/TRBV12-4 TRBD2 many TRBJ2-3
CASRLAGGHTGELFF TGTGCCAGCAGGCTAGCGGGAGGGCACACCGGGGAGCTGTTTTTT TRBV6-6 TRBD2 many TRBJ2-2
CASRETGTPNEKLFF TGTGCCAGCAGGGAAACCGGGACACCTAATGAAAAACTGTTTTTT TRBV2 NA many TRBJ1-4
CATHSYNEQFF TGTGCCACTCACTCCTACAATGAGCAGTTCTTC TRBV6-1 NA many TRBJ2-1
CSVAAGYDGYTF TGCAGCGTCGCCGCGGGGTATGATGGCTACACCTTC TRBV29-1 NA many TRBJ1-2
CASSQTSGDTGELFF TGCGCCAGCAGCCAGACTAGCGGGGACACCGGGGAGCTGTTTTTT TRBV4-1 TRBD2 NA TRBJ2-2
CASSFRGSYNEQFF TGTGCCAGCAGCTTCCGGGGCTCCTACAATGAGCAGTTCTTC TRBV5-6 NA NA TRBJ2-1
CASNYQAGGPLHF TGTGCCAGCAATTATCAGGCGGGTGGACCCCTCCACTTT TRBV7-2 NA few TRBJ1-6
CASSPWDGHGGYTF TGTGCCAGCAGCCCCTGGGACGGACATGGCGGCTACACCTTC TRBV7-3 NA NA TRBJ1-2
CASSKAGRASNTEAFF TGTGCCAGCAGCAAAGCGGGCCGGGCCTCGAACACTGAAGCTTTCTTT TRBV21-1 NA NA TRBJ1-1
CAISALGPVAPDTQYF TGTGCCATCAGTGCCCTGGGACCGGTGGCGCCAGATACGCAGTATTTT TRBV10-3 NA NA TRBJ2-3
CASSFPLRGGSSYNEQFF TGTGCCAGCAGTTTCCCCCTCAGGGGCGGGAGCTCCTACAATGAACAGTTCTTC TRBV12-3/TRBV12-4 NA NA TRBJ2-1
CASSPRTSGVYEQYF TGTGCCAGCAGCCCTAGGACTAGCGGGGTCTACGAGCAGTACTTC TRBV3-1 TRBD2 NA TRBJ2-7
CSARDQGTAANTGELFF TGCAGTGCTAGAGATCAGGGGACAGCCGCGAACACCGGGGAGCTGTTTTTT TRBV20-1 TRBD1 many TRBJ2-2
CASKGLGVAGAYEQYF TGTGCCAGCAAGGGGCTGGGGGTAGCGGGAGCTTACGAGCAGTACTTC TRBV12-3/TRBV12-4 TRBD2 few TRBJ2-7
CASSLTGKETQYF TGTGCCAGCAGCTTAACAGGAAAAGAGACCCAGTACTTC TRBV7-9 NA NA TRBJ2-5
CSARDSLASQETQYF TGCAGTGCTAGAGATTCCCTAGCGAGTCAAGAGACCCAGTACTTC TRBV20-1 NA NA TRBJ2-5